One and the same sample provided the 31 T cell receptor beta chains below, sequenced in a study of blood T cell repertoires in COVID-19 (dated by TCRdb to about 2020). Library generation was performed with the immunoSEQ multiplex PCR assay. TCRdb limited this immuneACCESS table to in-frame rearrangements with V and J called. A share of clones is missing; checked studies link under half to unresolved V genes, and the rest is unexplained. In this sample the table shows approximately 230,000 clones, 65% to 85% of which occur a single time. The ten largest clonotypes hold around 6% of the sample. The sample taken for sequencing was peripheral blood. The receptors derive from an elderly man with acute or convalescent COVID-19.

CDR3 loop: CATMEYGYTF. The CDR3 DNA sequence: TGTGCTACGATGGAGTATGGCTACACCTTC. The chain joins TRBV28 to TRBJ1-2; D is unresolved. Germline CDR1 and CDR2: MDHEN and SYDVKM. The CDR3 has 10 residues.

This chain links TRBV18 with TRBJ2-7, with 7 bases fitting TRBD2. The length of the CDR3 is 16 residues. CDR1 and CDR2 from the germline V gene are KGHSH and LQKENI. Trimming took 3 bases from V and 2 from J; bases not matched to a gene: 10. The CDR3 DNA reads as TGTGCCAGCTCACCGGGTAGTCCCGCGGGGGCCTACGAGCAGTACTTC. Translating gives CASSPGSPAGAYEQYF. The full variable domain, with the rest looked up from reference TRBV18 and TRBJ2-7, is NAGVMQNPRHLVRRRGQEARLRCSPMKGHSHVYWYRQLPEEGLKFMVYLQKENIIDESGMPKERFSAEFPKEGPSILRIQQVVRGDSAAYFCASSPGSPAGAYEQYFGPGTRLTVT.

The V gene is TRBV19, the J gene TRBJ2-5, with TRBD2 matching over 8 bases. The CDR3 extends over 13 amino acids. Germline-derived CDR1 and CDR2 are LNHDA and SQIVND (reference sequence). J gave up 2 bases and V 10 bases, and 6 bases lay outside the gene matches. The CDR3 sequence is CATAGGRQETQYF. The CDR3 DNA reads as TGTGCCACTGCGGGGGGACGACAAGAGACCCAGTACTTC.

The CDR3 sequence: CASSQTGTSGGQETQYF. The CDR3 DNA follows: TGTGCCAGCAGCCAAACCGGGACTAGCGGGGGACAAGAGACCCAGTACTTC. The chain employs TRBV5-4 and TRBJ2-5; 14 bases line up with TRBD2. Germline V gene lookup returns CDR1 SGHNT and CDR2 YYREEE (reference sequence). This CDR3 spans 17 amino acids. With 4 bases clipped from V and 2 bases from J, the junction kept 7 bases outside the gene matches.

This clone turned up a few times. The rearrangement joins TRBV27 to TRBJ2-1; TRBD1 matches at 10 bases. The germline V gene has CDR1 MNHEY and CDR2 SMNVEV (reference sequence). This CDR3 region has 15 residues. V shed 6 bases, J shed 2 bases, and the junction held 4 bases outside the gene matches. CDR3 DNA: TGTGCCAGCAGGGCCGGGACAGGGGCCTACAATGAGCAGTTCTTC. Translating it yields CASRAGTGAYNEQFF.

The genes are TRBV21-1 and TRBJ2-3; the table gives TRBD1 as D, unverified against the DNA. TRBV21-1 is shown as a pseudogene. The length of the CDR3 is 17 residues. CDR3 loop: CASSKAGTGVSTDTQYF. In DNA form, the CDR3 reads TGTGCCAGCAGCAAGGCCGGGACAGGAGTTAGCACAGATACGCAGTATTTT.

This clone was detected only once. The same CDR3 can be traced to other DNA sequences in this sample. The chain recombines TRBV27 with TRBJ2-7; 8 nucleotides agree with TRBD1. CDR1 is MNHEY and CDR2 is SMNVEV in the germline V gene (reference sequence). This CDR3 comprises 14 residues. The V gene end was trimmed by 5 bases and the J gene end by 4 bases; junction bases not matched to a gene: 7. This CDR3 reads CASSTRQGSYEQYF. CDR3 coding DNA: TGTGCCAGCAGTACTCGACAGGGGAGTTACGAGCAGTACTTC.

The V gene is TRBV11-2, the J gene TRBJ1-3, with 7 bases identical to TRBD1. CDR1 SGHAT and CDR2 FQNNGV come from the germline V gene. The V and J ends lost 4 bases and 2 bases, in that order; junction bases with no gene match: 14. The CDR3 has 18 residues. The DNA of the CDR3 is TGTGCCAGCAGCTCCATCGGGCGACAGGGCCTCACTGGAAACACCATATATTTT. Protein: CASSSIGRQGLTGNTIYF.

This clone was detected only once. The chain links TRBV5-1 to TRBJ2-5; TRBD2 is a possible D gene (5 bases). Germline assignment: CDR1 SGHRS and CDR2 YFSETQ. The CDR3 totals 14 residues. V lost 4 bases and J lost 5, with 15 bases in between. CDR3 sequence reads: CASSPVPGMETQYF. CDR3 in DNA: TGCGCCAGCAGCCCAGTCCCGGGAATGGAGACCCAGTACTTC.

The genes are TRBV4-2 and TRBJ2-3; possibly TRBD2 for D (5 bases). V was pared by 5 bases and J by 0 bases, with 18 bases between. Germline V CDR1 and CDR2: LGHNA, YNFKEQ. The length of the CDR3 is 17 residues. DNA of the CDR3: TGTGCCAGCAGCTGGGCTGAGGGCGATTCTAGCACAGATACGCAGTATTTT. Translated, it gives CASSWAEGDSSTDTQYF.

This chain joins TRBV9 and TRBJ1-5; D is perhaps TRBD1 (5 bases). Per germline, CDR1 SGDLS and CDR2 YYNGEE. The CDR3 covers 14 residues. The V gene lost 4 bases and the J gene lost 4 bases, with 12 bases spanning the gap. In nucleotides, the CDR3 is TGTGCCAGCAGCCTCGGGACTTGGAATCAGCCCCAGCATTTT. It codes for CASSLGTWNQPQHF. Using reference TRBV9 and TRBJ1-5 for the parts outside the CDR3, the full variable domain is DSGVTQTPKHLITATGQRVTLRCSPRSGDLSVYWYQQSLDQGLQFLIQYYNGEERAKGNILERFSAQQFPDLHSELNLSSLELGDSALYFCASSLGTWNQPQHFGDGTRLSIL.

The J gene is TRBJ1-1, the V gene TRBV3-1 (or the pseudogene TRBV3-2), with TRBD1 as a possible D gene (5 bases). Trimming removed 0 bases from V and 5 bases from J, with 16 bases in between. CDR3 size: 16 residues. Germline CDR1 and CDR2: LGHDT and YNNKEL (reference sequence). The chain's CDR3 is CASSQEGKGLGTEAFF. The CDR3, as DNA: TGTGCCAGCAGCCAAGAGGGAAAGGGGCTGGGAACTGAAGCTTTCTTT.

The chain carries TRBV28 and TRBJ2-7; 8 nucleotides agree with TRBD1. The CDR3 consists of 17 residues. V shed 5 bases, J shed 4 bases, and the junction held 16 bases outside the gene matches. Per germline, CDR1 MDHEN and CDR2 SYDVKM. As DNA, the CDR3 is TGTGCCAGCAGTCTCCTCCCCGGGACAGGCGGACCTTACGAGCAGTACTTC. It yields the protein CASSLLPGTGGPYEQYF.

V gene TRBV2 combines with J gene TRBJ2-5; D may be TRBD1 (6 bases). The V end lost 1 base, the J end lost 5 bases, and 14 bases lay between the germline ends. Germline loops: CDR1 SNHLY, CDR2 FYNNEI. CDR3 length: 15 amino acids. CDR3 amino acids: CASSEVRGPGETQYF. The CDR3 bases are TGTGCCAGCAGTGAAGTCAGGGGCCCGGGCGAGACCCAGTACTTC. Variable domain in full (rest from reference TRBV2 and TRBJ2-5): EPEVTQTPSHQVTQMGQEVILRCVPISNHLYFYWYRQILGQKVEFLVSFYNNEISEKSEIFDDQFSVERPDGSNFTLKIRSTKLEDSAMYFCASSEVRGPGETQYFGPGTRLLVL.

The chain employs TRBV20-1 and TRBJ1-2; D is unclear. Germline CDR1 reads DFQATT; CDR2 reads SNEGSKA (reference sequence). This CDR3 comprises 12 residues. V was pared by 3 bases and J by 5 bases, with 10 bases between. The CDR3 reads CSASFQVYGYTF. The DNA for the CDR3 is TGCAGTGCTAGTTTTCAGGTGTATGGCTACACCTTC.

The chain is built from TRBV30 and TRBJ1-6; D is unclear. V was clipped by 0 bases and J by 7 bases, with 10 bases between them. CDR1 GTSNPN and CDR2 SVGIG come from the germline V gene (reference sequence). The CDR3 covers 14 residues. The CDR3 DNA is TGTGCCTGGAGTGTACCCGGGAGGAATTCACCCCTCCACTTT. Amino acids: CAWSVPGRNSPLHF.

The rearrangement joins TRBV7-9 to TRBJ2-3; tentative D call: TRBD2 (6 bases). CDR1 SEHNR and CDR2 FQNEAQ come from the germline V gene (reference sequence). Trimming cost V 7 bases and J 4 bases, with 15 bases left between them. The CDR3 contains 14 residues. The DNA of the CDR3 is TGTGCCAGCACCCTAGGAGGGCGGCCAGATACGCAGTATTTT. Translated: CASTLGGRPDTQYF.

There are a few counts of this clone. The chain has TRBV5-4 and TRBJ2-1; the match to TRBD2 covers 8 bases. The CDR3 covers 15 residues. The junction had 6 bases not matched to a gene; V was cut back by 3 bases and J by 4 bases. CDR1 and CDR2 (germline): SGHNT, YYREEE (reference sequence). The CDR3 bases are TGTGCCAGCAGCTCGGGACTAGGGGGTTACAATGAGCAGTTCTTC. This codes for CASSSGLGGYNEQFF.

The chain joins TRBV2 to TRBJ1-2; TRBD1 matches 7 bases. Trimming cost V 10 bases and J 7 bases; bases outside gene matches: 12. This CDR3 has 13 residues. Germline loops: CDR1 SNHLY, CDR2 FYNNEI. The CDR3 DNA follows: TGTGCCATTAGTGACAGGGTCGAGTTTGGCTACACCTTC. Translating gives CAISDRVEFGYTF.

This clone was detected only once. The rearrangement links TRBV18 to TRBJ2-1; TRBD2 aligns across 9 bases. The CDR3 is made up of 15 amino acids. Germline V gives CDR1 KGHSH, CDR2 LQKENI. Trimming cost V 4 bases and J 5 bases; bases outside gene matches: 6. CDR3 in amino acids: CASSLPTSGHNEQFF. The DNA of the CDR3 is TGTGCCAGCTCACTCCCGACTAGCGGTCACAATGAGCAGTTCTTC.

The chain combines TRBV5-1 with TRBJ2-2; no definite D call. The V and J ends lost 1 base and 4 bases respectively, with 11 bases between them. The CDR3 sequence is 15 residues long. Germline loops: CDR1 SGHRS, CDR2 YFSETQ. The CDR3 reads CASSLPWQATGELFF. CDR3 bases: TGCGCCAGCAGCTTGCCCTGGCAGGCCACCGGGGAGCTGTTTTTT.

The chain is built from TRBV6-5 and TRBJ2-7; possible D gene TRBD1, 5 bases. Per the germline V gene, CDR1 is MNHEY and CDR2 is SVGAGI. V was trimmed by 0 bases and J by 2 bases, leaving 14 bases between them. There are 16 residues in the CDR3. CDR3 protein: CASSYSSSGPPYEQYF. DNA of the CDR3: TGTGCCAGCAGTTACTCAAGTTCAGGGCCCCCCTACGAGCAGTACTTC.

This chain uses TRBV18 with TRBJ1-2, with D maybe TRBD1 (6 bases). Deletions cut 0 bases from V and 1 base from J, with 15 bases between. The V gene's germline CDR1 is KGHSH and CDR2 LQKENI. The CDR3 extends over 17 amino acids. CDR3 bases: TGTGCCAGCTCACCACCTTCAGGGGCCCGAGTTAACTATGGCTACACCTTC. Its translation: CASSPPSGARVNYGYTF.

As DNA, the CDR3 is TGTGCCAGCGGTCACCGGGAGGTCTATGGCTACACCTTC. Its protein is CASGHREVYGYTF. This chain uses TRBV6-5 with TRBJ1-2; D not certain. Per the germline V gene, CDR1 is MNHEY and CDR2 is SVGAGI. Trimming cost V 8 bases and J 4 bases, with 14 bases left between them. The CDR3 sequence is 13 residues long.

The genes are TRBV27 and TRBJ2-7; D may be TRBD2 (5 bases). Trimming stripped 3 bases from V and 2 bases from J, with 8 bases between. The CDR3 is 13 residues long. CDR1 MNHEY and CDR2 SMNVEV come from the germline V gene (reference sequence). CDR3 in DNA: TGTGCCAGCAGTTTTCGGGAAACCTACGAGCAGTACTTC. Translation: CASSFRETYEQYF.

The genes are TRBV29-1 and TRBJ2-7, with D maybe TRBD2 (6 bases). Germline CDR1 and CDR2: SQVTM and ANQGSEA. This CDR3 has 11 amino acids. V gave up 5 bases and J gave up 4 bases, with 9 bases separating them. CDR3 nucleotide sequence: TGCAGCGTTATCGGGGGTTACGAGCAGTACTTC. Protein: CSVIGGYEQYF.

This chain connects TRBV30 to TRBJ2-2; TRBD1 matches at 11 bases. Germline CDR1 and CDR2: GTSNPN and SVGIG (reference sequence). J lost 8 bases, V lost 6 bases, and 5 bases had no gene match. This CDR3 is 13 amino acids long. CDR3 sequence: CACGQGASGELFF. In DNA, the CDR3 is TGTGCCTGCGGACAGGGGGCTAGTGGGGAGCTGTTTTTT.

This clone was observed a single time. This sequence joins TRBV7-9 and TRBJ1-2; 7 positions match TRBD1. With V trimmed by 5 bases and J by 1 base, 4 bases remained unmatched. Germline assignment: CDR1 SEHNR and CDR2 FQNEAQ (reference sequence). The CDR3 loop spans 14 amino acids. This CDR3 reads CASSPRQGNYGYTF. The CDR3 coding sequence is TGTGCCAGCAGCCCGAGACAGGGTAACTATGGCTACACCTTC.

This chain joins TRBV4-1 and TRBJ1-5; a possible D gene is TRBD1 (5 bases). In germline, CDR1 is MGHRA, CDR2 YSYEKL. This CDR3 spans 15 amino acids. V was shortened by 1 base and J by 7 bases, with 14 bases between the two germline ends. The CDR3 sequence: CASSQAGAPGQPQHF. The CDR3 nucleotides read TGCGCCAGCAGCCAAGCTGGGGCCCCTGGACAGCCCCAGCATTTT.

This clone was seen only once. V usage is TRBV5-1 and J usage is TRBJ2-1; TRBD2 aligns across 9 bases. V lost 4 bases and J lost 6; bases outside the gene matches: 5. The CDR3 is 14 residues long. The germline V gene encodes CDR1 SGHRS and CDR2 YFSETQ. In DNA form, the CDR3 reads TGCGCCAGCAGCCGGACTAGCGAAATCAATGAGCAGTTCTTC. Translated: CASSRTSEINEQFF.

The count of this clone is one. The chain combines TRBV5-5 with TRBJ1-2; D is uncertain. V was cut by 3 bases and J by 2 bases, with 11 bases left in between. Germline loops: CDR1 SGHKS, CDR2 YYEKEE (reference sequence). The CDR3 runs to 14 residues. The CDR3 DNA follows: TGTGCCAGCAGCTCAGGTACGGTGAACTATGGCTACACCTTC. Translation gives CASSSGTVNYGYTF. Based on the CDR3 plus reference TRBV5-5 and TRBJ1-2, the full variable domain is DAGVTQSPTHLIKTRGQQVTLRCSPISGHKSVSWYQQVLGQGPQFIFQYYEKEERGRGNFPDRFSARQFPNYSSELNVNALLLGDSALYLCASSSGTVNYGYTFGSGTRLTVV.